This TCR beta chain is from a study of PD-1 blockade in classical Hodgkin lymphoma (dated by TCRdb to 2019 to 2021). With regard to the full study: Nivolumab dosing was 3 mg/kg intravenously every 2 weeks, continuing until either disease progression or unacceptable toxicity. The study used TCR beta sequencing and CyTOF to define a peripheral blood immune signature of response to PD-1 blockade in classical Hodgkin lymphoma. Paper-wide results and their limitations: Diversity was lower in patients who began nivolumab less than 1 year after ASCT, so these patients were left out of later analyses to avoid confounding by immune reconstitution. The study covered only a single clinical trial cohort, and the causes of the repertoire differences, possibly disease activity or prior therapy, were still not defined. CD4+ but not CD8+ TCR diversity rose significantly by C4D1 (p=0.0027 vs p=0.16), most apparent in complete responders (p=0.02). Trial patients achieving complete response had baseline diversity similar to newly diagnosed patients, whereas partial responders and progressors had significantly lower diversity. Baseline TCR diversity was reported to be lower in newly diagnosed patients than in healthy donors and to be lower still in relapsed/refractory patients.

The Qiagen DNeasy kit was used to extract genomic DNA both from unsorted PBMCs and from the negatively selected CD4+ and CD8+ fractions. Amplification of TCR beta CDR3 regions was done by immunoSEQ multiplex PCR with primers that anneal to V and J segments. A synthetic immune receptor repertoire was used to minimize amplification bias, and any residual bias was removed computationally once sequencing was done. The study's processing was this. Repertoire diversity was quantified as the Shannon entropy index using custom Python scripts. Unsorted, CD4+ and CD8+ repertoires were examined separately, except in combined analyses, for which CD4+ and CD8+ sequences were merged in silico. Clonal expansion was defined as a frequency increase of at least 2-fold after treatment compared with C1D1, and clones undetected at baseline were assigned a pseudocount of 0.5. Singleton clones were defined as clones with 0 or 1 copy at C1D1, and non-singleton clones were defined as clones with 2 or more copies. Clones expanded in unsorted samples were assigned a CD4+, CD8+ or unknown annotation through matching of protein sequences in sorted samples from the same patient. Wilcoxon tests on paired samples were used to test diversity changes from C1D1 to C4D1. The source is immuneACCESS, and TCRdb retained only in-frame sequences with V and J called. Part of the clones is not carried over; for the studies checked, unresolved V genes explain less than half of this, and the remainder is unexplained. V, J and clone size reflect that table, while D and trimming were determined from the DNA. Present in this sample are tens of thousands of clones, roughly 85% of which were seen just once. The top ten clonotypes cover about an eighth of the sample.

The time point label for this specimen denotes: cycle 4 day 1 (C4D1), after 5 to 7 weeks of nivolumab. Every trial patient had relapsed following autologous stem cell transplantation, and prior brentuximab vedotin exposure was what differed among cohorts A, B and C. A total of approximately 51 patients with relapsed/refractory classical Hodgkin lymphoma made up the trial cohort, and each patient's best overall response was complete response, partial response or progressive disease. Trial patients were treated with single-agent nivolumab in the multi-cohort phase II CheckMate 205 trial. Best overall response was determined by an independent review committee according to the 2007 International Working Group response criteria. Trial PBMCs were obtained immediately prior to nivolumab initiation (C1D1) and on therapy at cycle 2 day 1 and cycle 4 day 1. Peripheral blood was collected in 8 mL Vacutainer Cell Preparation Tubes, from which PBMCs were isolated by centrifugation and then cryopreserved.

Based on the germline V gene, the CDR1 and CDR2 sequences are SQVTM and ANQGSEA. From its cysteine to its phenylalanine, the CDR3 spans 14 amino acids. CDR3 DNA is the only sequence kept; it has 42 bases, read in frame from the first base. At the junction V is shortened by 4 bases and J by 3 bases, with 15 bases in between. As to this clone: The specificity of this receptor is unknown. Base qualities are not provided; no much larger clone lies one nucleotide away.

The V and J segments used are TRBV29-1 and TRBJ1-2; TRBD1 could be the D gene, as 5 bases match. The origin of this receptor is a human donor with classical Hodgkin lymphoma. The specimen comprised peripheral blood mononuclear cells (PBMCs), sampled before the fourth cycle of nivolumab. The nucleotide sequence reads TGCAGCGTTGGACCCCAGGGTCGGGACTATGGCTACACCTTC. It specifies CSVGPQGRDYGYTF.